Listed here are 26 T cell receptor beta chains from one sample, sequenced in a study of human thymus T cells (dated by TCRdb to 2020 to 2022). Thymus tissue was obtained as surgical resects removed during corrective cardiac surgery. Library preparation used the immunoSEQ multiplex PCR assay. The table comes from immuneACCESS by way of TCRdb, which keeps in-frame sequences with V and J called. Part of the clones is missing from these tables; in studies checked, under half for an unresolved V gene and the rest for unknown reasons. Present in this sample are roughly 130,000 clones, just under 95% of which were seen just once. The biggest ten clones account for roughly 0.024% of the sample. Sequencing was performed on thymus tissue. The source is a boy under two years old with a congenital heart defect but otherwise immunologically healthy.

V is TRBV11-2 and J is TRBJ2-7; tentative D call: TRBD1 (6 bases). Germline V lookup: CDR1 SGHAT, CDR2 FQNNGV. Trimming shortened V by 1 base and J by 3 bases, and 10 bases separated the two germline ends. The CDR3 is 14 residues long. The CDR3: CASSLAPDSYEQYF. The DNA of the CDR3 is TGTGCCAGCAGCTTAGCCCCGGACAGCTACGAGCAGTACTTC. Together with reference TRBV11-2 and TRBJ2-7, the CDR3 gives the full variable domain: EAGVAQSPRYKIIEKRQSVAFWCNPISGHATLYWYQQILGQGPKLLIQFQNNGVVDDSQLPKDRFSAERLKGVDSTLKIQPAKLEDSAVYLCASSLAPDSYEQYFGPGTRLTVT.

The gene calls are TRBV28 and TRBJ2-5; D unclear. Trimming removed 2 bases at V and 5 bases at J, with 9 bases between. The CDR3 runs to 13 residues. Germline CDR1 is MDHEN and CDR2 is SYDVKM. The CDR3 sequence: CASSLGWKETQYF. Here the CDR3 DNA reads TGTGCCAGCAGTTTAGGATGGAAGGAGACCCAGTACTTC.

The rearrangement uses TRBV5-1 and TRBJ2-3, with 13 bases that match TRBD2. Germline CDR1 and CDR2: SGHRS and YFSETQ. The length of the CDR3 is 18 residues. The V segment lost 3 bases and the J segment 4 bases; nucleotides outside the gene matches: 11. CDR3 DNA sequence: TGCGCCAGCAGCTCTGGACTAGCGGGGGCCTCCGGGGCAGATACGCAGTATTTT. Its translation: CASSSGLAGASGADTQYF.

The chain joins TRBV6-5 to TRBJ1-6, with D maybe TRBD1 (5 bases). Trimming took off 4 bases at V and 7 bases at J, with 11 bases between the two ends. CDR3 length: 14 residues. From germline, CDR1 is MNHEY and CDR2 SVGAGI. Written as DNA, the CDR3 is TGTGCCAGCAGTTTTTTCAGGGTAAATTCACCCCTCCACTTT. Protein sequence: CASSFFRVNSPLHF.

CDR3 protein: CASSQAGQRGTHNEQFF. The CDR3 DNA is TGTGCCAGCAGCCAAGCGGGCCAGCGGGGTACACACAATGAGCAGTTCTTC. V is TRBV4-2 and J is TRBJ2-1; TRBD2 aligns across 7 bases. This CDR3 comprises 17 residues. In germline, CDR1 is LGHNA, CDR2 YNFKEQ. V trimming: 1 base; J trimming: 5 bases; junction bases outside the gene matches: 11.

This clone was observed once. V and J are TRBV4-1 and TRBJ1-5, with D unclear. The CDR3 length is 14 residues. V was cut by 1 base and J by 5 bases, with 9 bases left in between. Germline V gene data show CDR1 as MGHRA and CDR2 as YSYEKL. The CDR3 nucleotides read TGCGCCAGCAGCCAAGTATGGGTACATCAGCCCCAGCATTTT. Translation: CASSQVWVHQPQHF.

The rearrangement joins TRBV19 to TRBJ2-2; 8 bases map to TRBD1. CDR1 and CDR2 from the germline V gene are LNHDA and SQIVND (reference sequence). The junction had 19 bases not matched to a gene; V was cut back by 5 bases and J by 2 bases. CDR3 length: 20 amino acids. Here the CDR3 reads CASSSFPLDRAWINTGELFF. CDR3 in DNA: TGTGCCAGTAGTTCCTTTCCCTTGGACAGGGCTTGGATCAACACCGGGGAGCTGTTTTTT.

V and J are TRBV14 and TRBJ2-3, with D perhaps matching TRBD2 (6 bases). Germline V gene data show CDR1 as SGHDN and CDR2 as FVKESK. The CDR3 consists of 16 residues. Between the trimmed V and J ends, which lost 3 bases and 1 base, there was a span of 14 bases. CDR3 region: CASSHHTRGRTDTQYF. The CDR3 nucleotides read TGTGCCAGCAGCCATCACACGCGGGGCCGCACAGATACGCAGTATTTT. Full variable domain (outside the CDR3, taken from reference TRBV14 and TRBJ2-3): EAGVTQFPSHSVIEKGQTVTLRCDPISGHDNLYWYRRVMGKEIKFLLHFVKESKQDESGMPNNRFLAERTGGTYSTLKVQPAELEDSGVYFCASSHHTRGRTDTQYFGPGTRLTVL.

This clone was counted once. The V call is TRBV19, the J call TRBJ2-7; a possible D gene is TRBD1 (6 bases). Germline CDR1 is LNHDA and CDR2 is SQIVND (reference sequence). V shed 3 bases and J shed 4 bases, with 22 bases lying between them. This CDR3 region has 17 residues. CDR3 nucleotide sequence: TGTGCCAGTAGTATCGGCCTCTACCCCGGACAGAGATACGAGCAGTACTTC. This encodes CASSIGLYPGQRYEQYF.

A remark on this clone: The same CDR3 can be traced to other DNA sequences in this sample. J is TRBJ1-6 and V is TRBV6-6; possibly TRBD1 for D (6 bases). V was shortened by 5 bases and J by 8 bases, with 13 bases between the two germline ends. The germline V gene has CDR1 MNHNY and CDR2 SVGAGI (reference sequence). The CDR3 is 14 residues long. CDR3 DNA sequence: TGTGCCAGCAGTGCCATCCCAGGGGATTCACCCCTCCACTTT. This sequence encodes CASSAIPGDSPLHF.

This clone has a single count. The chain joins TRBV4-2 to TRBJ2-1, with 7 bases identical to TRBD2. The germline gives CDR1 LGHNA, CDR2 YNFKEQ. The CDR3 covers 18 residues. Unmatched junction bases numbered 11, after V lost 0 bases and J lost 3 bases. The CDR3 DNA sequence: TGTGCCAGCAGCCAAGATCTGAATCCGGGGGGTTTCTACAATGAGCAGTTCTTC. Translating it yields CASSQDLNPGGFYNEQFF.

J is TRBJ1-5 and V is TRBV6-6; D remains ambiguous. The CDR3 spans 13 residues. Germline V gene data show CDR1 as MNHNY and CDR2 as SVGAGI (reference sequence). Trimming took off 6 bases at V and 3 bases at J, with 9 bases between the two ends. CDR3 sequence (DNA): TGTGCCAGCAGCGACACTTTCAATCAGCCCCAGCATTTT. As protein: CASSDTFNQPQHF.

The V gene is TRBV7-2, the J gene TRBJ2-2, with TRBD2 matching over 8 bases. The CDR3 contains 16 residues. From germline, CDR1 is SGHTA and CDR2 FQGNSA. V lost 2 bases to trimming and J lost 0 bases; unmatched junction nucleotides: 2. CDR3 in DNA: TGTGCCAGCAGCTTAAGCGGGAGCGCGAACACCGGGGAGCTGTTTTTT. Amino acids: CASSLSGSANTGELFF.

The rearrangement joins TRBV9 to TRBJ2-3; D not certain. CDR1 and CDR2 from the germline V gene are SGDLS and YYNGEE. There are 12 residues in the CDR3. V lost 0 bases, J lost 3 bases, and 2 bases lay in between. The CDR3 nucleotides are TGTGCCAGCAGCGTAGATACAGATACGCAGTATTTT. This encodes CASSVDTDTQYF.

The chain has TRBV28 and TRBJ2-5, with D perhaps TRBD1 (6 bases). This CDR3 region has 13 residues. CDR1 and CDR2 (germline): MDHEN, SYDVKM. The V end was cut by 5 bases, the J end by 0 bases, with 7 bases between. The CDR3 loop is CASSTGYQETQYF. CDR3 sequence (DNA): TGTGCCAGCAGTACAGGGTACCAAGAGACCCAGTACTTC. Combining the CDR3 with reference TRBV28 and TRBJ2-5 gives the whole variable domain DVKVTQSSRYLVKRTGEKVFLECVQDMDHENMFWYRQDPGLGLRLIYFSYDVKMKEKGDIPEGYSVSREKKERFSLILESASTNQTSMYLCASSTGYQETQYFGPGTRLLVL.

The chain employs TRBV28 and TRBJ2-7; tentatively, D is TRBD1 (5 bases). The CDR3 length is 14 residues. V was shortened by 2 bases and J by 2 bases, with 10 bases between the two germline ends. Germline lookup yields CDR1 MDHEN and CDR2 SYDVKM. The CDR3 here is CASSLHRSAYEQYF. The CDR3 bases are TGTGCCAGCAGTTTACACAGGTCCGCCTACGAGCAGTACTTC.

This chain connects TRBV7-2 to TRBJ2-7, with D perhaps matching TRBD1 or TRBD2 (6 bases each). Trimming removed 5 bases at V and 2 bases at J, with 16 bases between. Germline V gives CDR1 SGHTA, CDR2 FQGNSA. This CDR3 region has 15 residues. As DNA, the CDR3 is TGTGCCAGCAGCAACCGAGGGGGGCCCGCCTACGAGCAGTACTTC. This gives the protein CASSNRGGPAYEQYF.

The V call is TRBV6-1, the J call TRBJ1-2; possibly TRBD1 for D (6 bases). Germline loops: CDR1 MNHNS, CDR2 SASEGT. CDR3 length equals 13 residues. Trimming removed 5 bases from V and 7 bases from J, with 14 bases in between. The CDR3: CASSPNRAGGYTF. CDR3 DNA sequence: TGTGCCAGCAGTCCTAACAGGGCCGGTGGCTACACCTTC.

This clone was detected once. This sequence joins TRBV19 and TRBJ1-5, with D possibly TRBD1 on 6 matching bases. Trimming shortened V by 4 bases and J by 5 bases, and 12 bases separated the two germline ends. The CDR3 consists of 14 residues. Germline CDR1 and CDR2: LNHDA and SQIVND (reference sequence). The CDR3 here is CASSTRRGDQPQHF. For the CDR3, the DNA is TGTGCCAGTAGTACCCGAAGGGGGGATCAGCCCCAGCATTTT.

V gene TRBV25-1 combines with J gene TRBJ2-5; 9 bases agree with TRBD2. The V gene end was trimmed by 1 base and the J gene end by 5 bases; junction bases not matched to a gene: 8. The CDR3 is 16 amino acids. Per the germline V gene, CDR1 is MGHDK and CDR2 is SYGVNS. CDR3 protein: CASSEWVSGGGETQYF. CDR3 coding DNA: TGTGCCAGCAGTGAATGGGTTAGCGGGGGCGGGGAGACCCAGTACTTC.

This clone was counted once. This sequence joins TRBV4-3 and TRBJ2-7, with D maybe TRBD1 (5 bases). This CDR3 contains 15 residues. V was clipped by 4 bases and J by 5 bases, with 18 bases between them. Germline V gives CDR1 LGHNA, CDR2 YSLEER. CDR3: CASSLSRNRFDEQYF. In DNA form, the CDR3 reads TGCGCCAGCAGCCTAAGCCGGAACAGGTTCGACGAGCAGTACTTC.

CDR3: CASTLTGVHNEQFF. The DNA of the CDR3 is TGTGCCAGCACCCTGACAGGGGTGCACAATGAGCAGTTCTTC. The chain recombines TRBV5-6 with TRBJ2-1, with 8 bases identical to TRBD1. The junction had 7 bases not matched to a gene; V was cut back by 6 bases and J by 5 bases. This CDR3 has 14 residues. CDR1 and CDR2 from the germline V gene are SGHDT and YYEEEE. Variable domain in full (rest from reference TRBV5-6 and TRBJ2-1): DAGVTQSPTHLIKTRGQQVTLRCSPKSGHDTVSWYQQALGQGPQFIFQYYEEEERQRGNFPDRFSGHQFPNYSSELNVNALLLGDSALYLCASTLTGVHNEQFFGPGTRLTVL.

The V and J genes are TRBV19 and TRBJ2-1; 9 nucleotides line up with TRBD2. With V trimmed by 2 bases and J by 5 bases, 1 base remained unmatched. This CDR3 comprises 14 residues. Germline loops: CDR1 LNHDA, CDR2 SQIVND (reference sequence). CDR3 nucleotides: TGTGCCAGTAGTATAAGACTAGCGGACAATGAGCAGTTCTTC. It yields the protein CASSIRLADNEQFF.

The rearrangement joins TRBV10-1 to TRBJ2-3; TRBD2 matches at 14 bases. CDR1 and CDR2 (germline): WNHNN, SYGVQD (reference sequence). V trimming: 4 bases; J trimming: 8 bases; junction bases outside the gene matches: 8. The CDR3 is 16 residues long. CDR3 coding DNA: TGCGCCAGCAGTGTCGGACTAGCGGGGGGTCTGGGTACGCAGTATTTT. This gives the protein CASSVGLAGGLGTQYF.

The chain employs TRBV5-6 and TRBJ2-3, with D hard to call. The V end lost 2 bases, the J end lost 10 bases, and 11 bases lay between the germline ends. The CDR3 sequence is 12 residues long. Germline V gene lookup returns CDR1 SGHDT and CDR2 YYEEEE. The CDR3 here is CASSFGGPPQYF. DNA of the CDR3: TGTGCCAGCAGCTTCGGTGGACCGCCGCAGTATTTT.

This rearrangement joins TRBV7-2 to TRBJ1-6; 8 nucleotides agree with TRBD1. V was clipped by 0 bases and J by 10 bases; unmatched bases: 11. The CDR3 length is 17 residues. Per the germline V gene, CDR1 is SGHTA and CDR2 is FQGNSA. CDR3 nucleotide sequence: TGTGCCAGCAGCTTAGCGCGGAGGACAGGGAAGAGGTCACCCCTCCACTTT. It encodes CASSLARRTGKRSPLHF.